This T cell receptor (beta chain) is drawn from a study of blood T cells in healthy people across ages. The germline V gene has CDR1 MGHDK and CDR2 SYGVNS. CDR3 length: 12 amino acids. Trimming left V 1 base short and J 6 bases short, with 5 bases between. It was with a sample-barcoded 5' primer and a J-beta primer mix that a second PCR of roughly 6 to 11 cycles was run. TCRdb independently ran MiXCR on the 5' RACE reads; one entry per CDR3 protein. Of hundreds of thousands of distinct CDR3 sequences in the sample, roughly 21% are singletons; the top ten hold more than 3%. Drawn from each donor were roughly 10 milliliters of peripheral blood.

The TCR sequence derives from a man aged 65-85 years in good health. The chain links TRBV25-1 to TRBJ2-3; D gene ambiguous. Sequencing used blood. CDR3: CASSESADTQYF. The CDR3 DNA sequence: TGTGCCAGCAGTGAATCAGCCGATACGCAGTATTTT. Full variable domain (outside the CDR3, taken from reference TRBV25-1 and TRBJ2-3): EADIYQTPRYLVIGTGKKITLECSQTMGHDKMYWYQQDPGMELHLIHYSYGVNSTEKGDLSSESTVSRIRTEHFPLTLESARPSHTSQYLCASSESADTQYFGPGTRLTVL.